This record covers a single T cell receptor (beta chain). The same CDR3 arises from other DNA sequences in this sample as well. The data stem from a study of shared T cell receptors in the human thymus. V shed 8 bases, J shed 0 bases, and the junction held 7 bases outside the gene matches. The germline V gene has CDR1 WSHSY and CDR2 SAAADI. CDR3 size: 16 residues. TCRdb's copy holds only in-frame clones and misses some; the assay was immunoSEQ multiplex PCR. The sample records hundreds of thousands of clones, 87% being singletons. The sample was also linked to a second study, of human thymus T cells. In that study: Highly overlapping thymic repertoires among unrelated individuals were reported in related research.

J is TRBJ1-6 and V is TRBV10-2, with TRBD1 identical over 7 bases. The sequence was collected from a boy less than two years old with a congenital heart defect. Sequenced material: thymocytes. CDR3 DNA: TGCGCCAGCCTGACAGGGCCAAGCTCCTATAATTCACCCCTCCACTTT. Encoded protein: CASLTGPSSYNSPLHF.